The 7 T cell receptor beta chains below come from one sample, sequenced in a study of shared clonotypes between healthy human individuals. Repertoires were generated with immunoSEQ multiplex PCR, while TCRdb's copy carries only in-frame clones and drops some. Seen here are 2 million to 2.5 million clones, more than 80% observed once, and the top ten hold roughly 0.36%. Input material: naive CD4+ T cells from PBMCs. Noted subset: CD45RA+ positively selected. These receptor sequences come from a man between 18 and 29 years old in good health. Some clones in this sample may be carry-over from other donors' samples.

The CDR3 sequence is CASFDGGASWDYEQYF. The CDR3 coding sequence is TGTGCCAGCTTCGACGGGGGCGCGTCGTGGGACTACGAGCAGTACTTC. The chain joins TRBV28 to TRBJ2-7; tentatively, D is TRBD1 or TRBD2 (6 bases each). Germline loops: CDR1 MDHEN, CDR2 SYDVKM. This CDR3 contains 16 residues. V was trimmed by 8 bases and J by 3 bases, leaving 23 bases between them.

The rearrangement joins TRBV6-1 to TRBJ2-7; D not resolved. The CDR3 runs 14 residues. Germline V gives CDR1 MNHNS, CDR2 SASEGT. V was pared by 1 base and J by 6 bases, with 13 bases between. The CDR3 is CASSEVGRSREQYF. CDR3 sequence (DNA): TGTGCCAGCAGTGAAGTAGGAAGGAGCCGCGAGCAGTACTTC.

This chain joins TRBV16 and TRBJ1-2, with a possible D match to TRBD1 (5 bases). The CDR3 totals 15 residues. The ends were cut back, 0 bases at V and 3 bases at J, with 11 bases in the middle. Germline V lookup: CDR1 KGHSY, CDR2 FQNENV. In nucleotides, the CDR3 is TGTGCCAGCAGCCAATCGCGGCAGGGATACTATGGCTACACCTTC. This encodes CASSQSRQGYYGYTF.

V is TRBV4-1 and J is TRBJ1-1; 11 bases are shared with TRBD1. The junction had 6 bases not matched to a gene; V was cut back by 4 bases and J by 5 bases. From germline, CDR1 is MGHRA and CDR2 YSYEKL. The CDR3 is 15 residues long. CDR3 in DNA: TGCGCCAGCAGCCGGCAAGGGACAGGGGGAACTGAAGCTTTCTTT. Translated, it gives CASSRQGTGGTEAFF.

This rearrangement joins TRBV7-8 to TRBJ1-4, with 7 nucleotides matching TRBD1. The CDR3 contains 14 residues. Trimming removed 3 bases from V and 6 bases from J; junction bases left unmatched: 4. CDR1 SGHVS and CDR2 FQNEAQ come from the germline V gene. The CDR3 DNA sequence: TGTGCCAGCAGCTTCAGGGGGGGGGATGAAAAACTGTTTTTT. This sequence encodes CASSFRGGDEKLFF.

CDR3 region: CASSLLIAGGPTEQFF. The DNA for the CDR3 is TGTGCCAGCTCACTCCTTATAGCGGGAGGGCCGACTGAGCAGTTCTTC. J is TRBJ2-1 and V is TRBV18; 11 bases fit TRBD2. CDR1 is KGHSH and CDR2 is LQKENI in the germline V gene. The CDR3 extends over 16 amino acids. J lost 9 bases, V lost 4 bases, and 11 bases had no gene match. Supplemented by reference TRBV18 and TRBJ2-1, the full variable domain reads NAGVMQNPRHLVRRRGQEARLRCSPMKGHSHVYWYRQLPEEGLKFMVYLQKENIIDESGMPKERFSAEFPKEGPSILRIQQVVRGDSAAYFCASSLLIAGGPTEQFFGPGTRLTVL.

This chain links TRBV5-1 with TRBJ2-5; D gene ambiguous. The CDR3 extends over 13 amino acids. The V end lost 4 bases, the J end lost 7 bases, and 14 bases lay between the germline ends. CDR1 is SGHRS, CDR2 YFSETQ, per germline. This chain's CDR3 is CASSPTLSGTQYF. The CDR3 DNA reads TGCGCCAGCAGCCCGACACTCTCGGGGACCCAGTACTTC. Drawing the rest from reference TRBV5-1 and TRBJ2-5, the complete variable domain is KAGVTQTPRYLIKTRGQQVTLSCSPISGHRSVSWYQQTPGQGLQFLFEYFSETQRNKGNFPGRFSGRQFSNSRSEMNVSTLELGDSALYLCASSPTLSGTQYFGPGTRLLVL.